This is a list of T cell receptor beta chains from one sample in a study of sequential checkpoint blockade in melanoma. Produced via immunoSEQ multiplex PCR; TCRdb's table is partial and in-frame only. The table has about 9,600 clones, less than 25% seen once; the top ten hold roughly a sixth. The material was tumor tissue (inferred from file names), obtained from a patient given nivolumab and ipilimumab in sequence. The receptor source for this set is a human donor with melanoma. Each CDR3 is given with its conserved first and last residue. A D gene is named only where the DNA matches it firmly. Some rows have no size entry. The others give once, few or many, or a class for an expanded clone.

v_gene	len	j_gene	d_gene	abundance	CDR3nt	CDR3aa
TRBV29-1	16	TRBJ1-1	.	.	TGCAGCGTTGAAGTAGGCAGCCGTTTTATGAACACTGAAGCTTTCTTT	CSVEVGSRFMNTEAFF
TRBV9	12	TRBJ1-1	.	few	TGTGCCAGCAACACAGGGAACACTGAAGCTTTCTTT	CASNTGNTEAFF
TRBV11-3	17	TRBJ1-4	.	few	TGTGCCAGCAGCCAGAACGGGGGCGCGTCGTTAGGTGAAAAACTGTTTTTT	CASSQNGGASLGEKLFF
TRBV29-1	12	TRBJ1-1	.	.	TGCAGCGTTGATCCTCTGAACACTGAAGCTTTCTTT	CSVDPLNTEAFF
TRBV5-1	14	TRBJ2-7	.	.	TGCGCCAGCAGCTTGGTTGGACCCGGGGCCGAGCAGTACTTC	CASSLVGPGAEQYF
TRBV5-1	14	TRBJ1-1	.	.	TGCGCCAGCAGCCCCCCGGGTCCAGTCACTGAAGCTTTCTTT	CASSPPGPVTEAFF
TRBV1	17	TRBJ2-1	.	.	TGCGCCAGCAGCCTCTCCTTTACTAGCGGGAGGGGCAATGAGCAGTTCTTC	CASSLSFTSGRGNEQFF
TRBV27	12	TRBJ1-5	.	few	TGTGCCAGCAAAGGGATCAATCAGCCCCAGCATTTT	CASKGINQPQHF
TRBV6-8	15	TRBJ2-5	TRBD1	few	TGTGCCACTAAGCCAGGGGGAATCCGCCAAGAGACCCAGTACTTC	CATKPGGIRQETQYF
TRBV14	16	TRBJ2-7	.	.	TGTGCCAGCAGCCAAGATATTAGGCTCGGAACCTACGAGCAGTACTTC	CASSQDIRLGTYEQYF
TRBV11-3	15	TRBJ2-7	TRBD2	many	TGTGCCAGCAGCCCCGGACTAGCGGCTTCCTACGAGCAGTACTTC	CASSPGLAASYEQYF
TRBV30	22	TRBJ1-1	.	.	TGTGCCTGGAGTGTCCTCCCCCTTTTGATTCCCCCCCACACGCGTCGGGCCACTGAAGCTTTCTTT	CAWSVLPLLIPPHTRRATEAFF
TRBV11-3	16	TRBJ2-2	TRBD1	.	TGTGCCAGCAGCTTACGGACAGGGGGCGGCACCGGGGAGCTGTTTTTT	CASSLRTGGGTGELFF
TRBV19	14	TRBJ2-5	TRBD2	.	TGTGCCAGTAGGACGACTAGCGCGGGAGAGACCCAGTACTTC	CASRTTSAGETQYF
TRBV12-5	15	TRBJ1-6	TRBD1	.	TGTGCTAGTGGTTTACAGGGGCTGGGGAATTCACCCCTCCACTTT	CASGLQGLGNSPLHF
TRBV28	20	TRBJ2-5	.	many	TGTGCCAGCAGTCGCGCCGATCGGGGGGCGGCTTATCGGGACCAAGAGACCCAGTACTTC	CASSRADRGAAYRDQETQYF
TRBV23-1	13	TRBJ1-6	.	many	TGCGCCAGCAGCCTCAAATATAATTCACCCCTCCACTTT	CASSLKYNSPLHF
TRBV7-1	13	TRBJ2-1	.	many	TGTGCCAGCAGCCCGGGACCTTTCAATGAGCAGTTCTTC	CASSPGPFNEQFF
TRBV29-1	13	TRBJ1-3	.	.	TGCAGCGTTGAAACAGGCGATGGAAACACCATATATTTT	CSVETGDGNTIYF
TRBV6-8	14	TRBJ2-5	.	few	TGTGCCAGCAGTTACATGTCAGGAGTGGAGACCCAGTACTTC	CASSYMSGVETQYF
TRBV5-1	18	TRBJ1-2	TRBD1	.	TGCGCCAGCAGCCAAGATCGGGCGGACAGGGGGCTGTTCTATGGCTACACCTTC	CASSQDRADRGLFYGYTF
TRBV1	16	TRBJ2-2	.	.	TGCGCCAGCAGCCAATCGACAGGGGATAGGGTATGGGAGCTGTTTTTT	CASSQSTGDRVWELFF
TRBV11-3	14	TRBJ2-7	TRBD2	few	TGTGCCAGCAGCCGGGGGGGCAGAAACTACGAGCAGTACTTC	CASSRGGRNYEQYF
TRBV6-8	13	TRBJ1-6	TRBD1	few	TGTGCCAGCAGGCGACAGGGGCGTTCACCCCTCCACTTT	CASRRQGRSPLHF
TRBV19	14	TRBJ2-2	.	few	TGTGCCAGTAGTATAGATCGGGGATCCGGGGAGCTGTTTTTT	CASSIDRGSGELFF
TRBV30	15	TRBJ2-7	TRBD1	.	TGTGCCTGGAGTGAAGGGGCAGGGGGCCGAGTGGAGCAGTACTTC	CAWSEGAGGRVEQYF
TRBV11-3	16	TRBJ1-1	.	few	TGTGCCAGCAGCTTAGGAGTCGGACAGCAGAACACTGAAGCTTTCTTT	CASSLGVGQQNTEAFF
TRBV9	13	TRBJ2-7	TRBD1	many	TGTGCCAGCAGCTTAAGACAGGGAGACGAGCAGTACTTC	CASSLRQGDEQYF
TRBV18	13	TRBJ2-2	.	.	TGTGCCAGCCCGGAAGCAGGGCACGGGGAGCTGTTTTTT	CASPEAGHGELFF
TRBV11-3	15	TRBJ1-2	TRBD1	many	TGTGCCAGCACCCCTTTCGGACAGGGTACCTATGGCTACACCTTC	CASTPFGQGTYGYTF
TRBV18	15	TRBJ2-1	TRBD2	.	TGTGCCAGCTCACCTGGGACTAGACTCGCCAATGAGCAGTTCTTC	CASSPGTRLANEQFF
TRBV11-3	15	TRBJ1-4	.	many	TGTGCCAGCAGCCCTCATACGGGACGAGGTGAAAAACTGTTTTTT	CASSPHTGRGEKLFF
TRBV2	13	TRBJ2-7	.	few	TGTGCCAGCAGTGAAGACGGCCTGGACGAGCAGTACTTC	CASSEDGLDEQYF
TRBV30	14	TRBJ2-5	TRBD1	few	TGTGCCTGGGGAAGGACAGGAACGGTGGGTGCCCAGTACTTC	CAWGRTGTVGAQYF
TRBV11-3	15	TRBJ1-1	.	many	TGTGCCAGCAGCTTCGGGGGACGAATGAACACTGAAGCTTTCTTT	CASSFGGRMNTEAFF
TRBV10-2	12	TRBJ2-5	TRBD2	.	TGCGCCAGCACTGCTAGCGGGGAGACCCAGTACTTC	CASTASGETQYF
TRBV6-8	13	TRBJ1-2	.	few	TGTGCCACGTCGGAAGTACCTTTCTATGGCTACACCTTC	CATSEVPFYGYTF
TRBV11-3	14	TRBJ1-3	TRBD1	large	TGTGCCAGCGGGGACAGGGGCTCTGGAAACACCATATATTTT	CASGDRGSGNTIYF
TRBV5-1	15	TRBJ1-1	.	.	TGCGCCAGCAGCTTTGGGGCCGTTGCGAACACTGAAGCTTTCTTT	CASSFGAVANTEAFF
TRBV30	15	TRBJ1-1	.	.	TGTGCCTGGAGTCGGGACTTTAGGCCGAACACTGAAGCTTTCTTT	CAWSRDFRPNTEAFF
TRBV18	15	TRBJ1-1	TRBD1	few	TGTGCCAGCTCACCTGGACAGGGCGTTTACACTGAAGCTTTCTTT	CASSPGQGVYTEAFF
TRBV11-3	15	TRBJ2-5	TRBD1	many	TGTGCCAGCAGCCCGACAGGGGGGAGTTTGGAGACCCAGTACTTC	CASSPTGGSLETQYF
TRBV6-8	15	TRBJ2-7	TRBD2	many	TGTGCCAGCAGTTATCTGGCTAGCGGGCCATACGAGCAGTACTTC	CASSYLASGPYEQYF
TRBV28	15	TRBJ2-3	.	.	TGTGCCAGCAGTCCTTACAGGTCCCAAGGGGATACGCAGTATTTT	CASSPYRSQGDTQYF
TRBV11-3	16	TRBJ1-6	.	.	TGTGCCAGCATCGAAACGGGCAGCTCCTATAATTCACCCCTCCACTTT	CASIETGSSYNSPLHF
TRBV10-2	14	TRBJ1-6	.	.	TGCGCCAGCAGGGAGACAGCAGGTGATTCACCCCTCCACTTT	CASRETAGDSPLHF
TRBV6-8	14	TRBJ1-1	.	.	TGTGCCAGCAGTTACTCGGCCCCAGGGGCTGAAGCTTTCTTT	CASSYSAPGAEAFF
TRBV11-3	14	TRBJ2-5	.	few	TGTGCCAGCAGCTTAGGACTATTACAAGAGACCCAGTACTTC	CASSLGLLQETQYF
TRBV14	13	TRBJ2-1	.	few	TGTGCCAGCAGCCAAACAATTAACGGTGAGCAGTTCTTC	CASSQTINGEQFF
TRBV11-3	18	TRBJ2-7	.	few	TGTGCCAGCAGCTTAAGAGAGACAGGCCACAACAGATTCTACGAGCAGTACTTC	CASSLRETGHNRFYEQYF